This TCR beta chain was retrieved from a study of blood T cell repertoires in COVID-19. Study context: The samples span acute and convalescent COVID-19 from the United States, Italy and Spain. T cells, B-cell-depleted T cells, or PBMCs supplied cDNA or gDNA.

Authors' processing steps: The assay estimated nucleated cells by amplifying reference gene primers. Clones were read by immunoSEQ multiplex PCR, and TCRdb kept only the in-frame ones, dropping some. That table furnishes V, J and clone size, whereas the DNA furnished D and trimming. The sample yields 290,000 or so clones, about 90% seen once. The clonotype originates from a man aged 18-30 years with active or convalescent COVID-19. Material: peripheral blood.

The CDR3 sequence is CASLTGEAATNEKLFF. CDR3 DNA sequence: TGTGCCAGCCTGACAGGGGAAGCGGCAACTAATGAAAAACTGTTTTTT. J is TRBJ1-4 and V is TRBV24-1, with 8 bases matching TRBD1. V shed 11 bases and J 0 bases; nucleotides not matched to a gene: 10. The V gene's germline CDR1 is KGHDR and CDR2 SFDVKD. This CDR3 is built from 16 residues.